These 9 T cell receptor beta chains share one sample of origin, sequenced in a study of response to subunit inactivated influenza vaccine. TCRdb re-derived calls from the RT-PCR reads in MiXCR, one entry per CDR3 protein. Altogether hundreds of thousands of distinct CDR3 sequences are present, about a fifth being singletons, with the ten largest covering 9.5% to 13%. Sequencing was performed on PBMCs from blood, taken 4 to 6 days after vaccination. These TCRs come from a man aged 45-60 years who received an inactivated influenza vaccine.

V is TRBV20-1 and J is TRBJ1-2; D is ambiguous. The length of the CDR3 is 12 residues. Per germline, CDR1 DFQATT and CDR2 SNEGSKA (reference sequence). The V gene lost 3 bases and the J gene lost 6 bases, with 11 bases spanning the gap. CDR3 protein: CSASHGIHGYTF. In DNA form, the CDR3 reads TGCAGTGCTAGTCATGGGATCCATGGCTACACCTTC.

CDR3 sequence: CASSFAGGSPTHDTQYF. As DNA, the CDR3 is TGTGCCAGCAGTTTTGCGGGGGGGTCCCCCACACACGATACGCAGTATTTT. The chain uses TRBV12-3 or TRBV12-4 and TRBJ2-3; 9 nucleotides line up with TRBD2. CDR3 length: 17 residues. Trimming at V came to 3 bases and at J to 6 bases, leaving 13 bases not matched to a gene.

A remark on this clonotype: A read error may be the cause here, since a much bigger clone is one base away. This rearrangement joins TRBV9 to TRBJ1-1; D is undetermined. CDR1 is SGDLS and CDR2 is YYNGEE in the germline V gene. This CDR3 comprises 13 residues. The CDR3 bases are TGTGCCAGCAGCGTTGTTCCGAACACTGATGCTTTCTTT. This translates into CASSVVPNTDAFF.

Only a few counts were recorded for this clonotype. This chain uses TRBV7-2 with TRBJ2-7, with TRBD2 as a possible D gene (5 bases). Looked up from germline, CDR1 is SGHTA and CDR2 is FQGNSA. The CDR3 consists of 12 residues. V gave up 5 bases and J gave up 2 bases, with 7 bases separating them. The CDR3 DNA follows: TGTGCCAGCAGCGTACTAGCCTACGAGCAGTACTTC. Its protein is CASSVLAYEQYF.

The chain carries TRBV10-3 and TRBJ2-5, with D maybe TRBD2 (6 bases). Germline CDR1 and CDR2: ENHRY and SYGVKD. The CDR3 totals 14 residues. The germline V and J ends were trimmed by 2 bases and 5 bases, with 12 bases remaining between them. CDR3 nucleotides: TGTGCCATCAGTGAGCTGGGGGGAAAGGAGACCCAGTACTTC. Residues: CAISELGGKETQYF.

Worth noting for this clonotype: The junction shows a germline mismatch at one end, possibly a read error. The V call is TRBV4-1, the J call TRBJ2-7; D possibly corresponds to TRBD1 (6 bases). CDR3 length equals 17 residues. Germline V lookup: CDR1 MGHRA, CDR2 YSYEKL. The CDR3 region is CSSSQDIDQDRSYEQYF. The DNA of the CDR3 is TGCTCCAGCAGCCAAGATATCGACCAGGACAGATCCTACGAGCAGTACTTC.

The chain carries TRBV6-2 or TRBV6-3 and TRBJ2-1; no clear D. The CDR3 contains 13 residues. V was cut by 0 bases and J by 4 bases, with 4 bases left in between. Germline V gene lookup returns CDR1 MNHEY and CDR2 SVGEGT. The CDR3 bases are TGTGCCAGCAGTTACTCGTGGTACAATGAGCAGTTCTTC. Translating it yields CASSYSWYNEQFF.

This rearrangement joins TRBV12-3 or TRBV12-4 to TRBJ1-4, with D maybe TRBD1 (5 bases). The CDR3 is made up of 14 amino acids. Deletions cut 3 bases from V and 4 bases from J, with 9 bases between. The CDR3 is CASSLGRVNEKLFF. In DNA form, the CDR3 reads TGTGCCAGCAGTTTGGGACGGGTTAATGAAAAACTGTTTTTT.

This clonotype was counted between two and nine times. The chain employs TRBV12-3 or TRBV12-4 and TRBJ2-7; TRBD1 might be the D (6 bases). The V end was cut by 4 bases, the J end by 5 bases, with 18 bases between. The CDR3 is made up of 15 amino acids. The CDR3 sequence is CASSSSVGTSHEQYF. The CDR3 DNA sequence: TGTGCCAGCAGTTCGTCTGTCGGGACAAGCCACGAGCAGTACTTC.